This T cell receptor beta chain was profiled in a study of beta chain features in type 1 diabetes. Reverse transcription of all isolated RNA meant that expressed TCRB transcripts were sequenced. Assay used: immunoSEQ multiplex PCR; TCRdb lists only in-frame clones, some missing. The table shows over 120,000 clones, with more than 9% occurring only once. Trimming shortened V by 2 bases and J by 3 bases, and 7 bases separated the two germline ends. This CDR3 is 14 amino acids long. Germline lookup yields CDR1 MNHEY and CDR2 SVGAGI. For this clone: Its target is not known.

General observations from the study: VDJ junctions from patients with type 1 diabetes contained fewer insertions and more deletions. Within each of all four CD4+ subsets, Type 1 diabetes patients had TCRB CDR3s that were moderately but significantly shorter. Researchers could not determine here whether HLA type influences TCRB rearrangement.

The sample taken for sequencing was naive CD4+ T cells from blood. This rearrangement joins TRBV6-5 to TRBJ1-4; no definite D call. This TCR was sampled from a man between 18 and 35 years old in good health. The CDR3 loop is CASSYVGANEKLFF. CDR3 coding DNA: TGTGCCAGCAGTTACGTCGGGGCTAATGAAAAACTGTTTTTT.